Listed below are T cell receptor beta chains from one sample, sequenced in a study of T cell responses to AZD1222 COVID-19 vaccine. Data came from immunoSEQ multiplex PCR; TCRdb stores just in-frame clones and leaves some out. The sample yields about 140,000 clones, roughly 90% seen once. Here the sequenced sample was peripheral blood, taken on day 0 of AZD1222 vaccination. The receptors were gathered from an adult in good health. Both conserved end residues are part of each CDR3. The order of the fields is J gene, V gene, D gene, clone size, CDR3 protein, CDR3 DNA. D genes are given only for firm matches. Rows may omit the clone size; those that give it use once, few, many or a size class.

J: TRBJ1-1
V: TRBV29-1
D: TRBD1
size: once
CDR3: CSVRTGGNTEAFF
DNA: TGCAGCGTACGGACAGGGGGGAACACTGAAGCTTTCTTT

J: TRBJ1-2
V: TRBV2
D: -
size: -
CDR3: CASSMTVDRFGYTF
DNA: TGTGCCAGCAGTATGACTGTCGATAGATTTGGCTACACCTTC

J: TRBJ2-3
V: TRBV4-3
D: -
size: -
CDR3: CASSQRHAGFPARTDTQYF
DNA: TGCGCCAGCAGCCAAAGGCATGCAGGGTTCCCCGCTCGCACAGATACGCAGTATTTT

J: TRBJ1-6
V: TRBV14
D: TRBD1
size: -
CDR3: CASSARDRQFSPLHF
DNA: TGTGCCAGCAGCGCCCGGGACAGGCAATTTTCACCCCTCCACTTT

J: TRBJ2-7
V: TRBV4-2
D: TRBD2
size: -
CDR3: CASSRGGPVDPYEQYF
DNA: TGTGCCAGCAGCCGGGGGGGTCCCGTTGATCCCTACGAGCAGTACTTC

J: TRBJ2-7
V: TRBV6-1
D: -
size: -
CDR3: CASRDQGGSREQYF
DNA: TGTGCCAGCAGGGATCAGGGGGGGTCGCGAGAGCAGTACTTC

J: TRBJ2-6
V: TRBV19
D: -
size: -
CDR3: CASSMGLGISGANVLTF
DNA: TGTGCCAGTAGTATGGGACTTGGGATCTCTGGGGCCAACGTCCTGACTTTC

J: TRBJ2-1
V: TRBV27
D: TRBD2
size: -
CDR3: CASLPGGGSYNEQFF
DNA: TGTGCCAGTCTTCCCGGGGGGGGCTCCTACAATGAGCAGTTCTTC

J: TRBJ2-7
V: TRBV7-9
D: -
size: -
CDR3: CASSPYGRLKYF
DNA: TGTGCCAGCAGCCCATACGGACGCCTAAAGTACTTC

J: TRBJ1-1
V: TRBV19
D: -
size: -
CDR3: CASTTRGVGIIF
DNA: TGTGCCAGTACTACCCGGGGGGTAGGGATAATCTTT